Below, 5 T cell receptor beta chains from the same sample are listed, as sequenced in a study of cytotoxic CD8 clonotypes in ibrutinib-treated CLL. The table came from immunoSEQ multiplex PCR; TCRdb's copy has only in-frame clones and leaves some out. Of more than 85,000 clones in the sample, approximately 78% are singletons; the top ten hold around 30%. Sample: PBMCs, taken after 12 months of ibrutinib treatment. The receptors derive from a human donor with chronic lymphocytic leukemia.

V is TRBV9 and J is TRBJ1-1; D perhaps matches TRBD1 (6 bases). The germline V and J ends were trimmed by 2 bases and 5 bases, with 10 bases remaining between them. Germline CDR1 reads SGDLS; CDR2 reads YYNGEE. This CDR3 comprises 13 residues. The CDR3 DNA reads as TGTGCCAGCAGCGTGGGGGACATAACTGAAGCTTTCTTT. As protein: CASSVGDITEAFF.

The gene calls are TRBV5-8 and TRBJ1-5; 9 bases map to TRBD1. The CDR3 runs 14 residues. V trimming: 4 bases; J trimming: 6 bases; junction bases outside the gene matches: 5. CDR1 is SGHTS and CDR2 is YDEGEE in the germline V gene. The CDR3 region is CASSPTGGFQPQHF. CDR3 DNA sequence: TGTGCCAGCAGCCCCACAGGGGGCTTTCAGCCCCAGCATTTT.

Written as DNA, the CDR3 is TGTGCCAGCAGCTTTTATCCCCCGGGACATACTGGGGCCAACGTCCTGACTTTC. Translation gives CASSFYPPGHTGANVLTF. The V and J genes are TRBV7-2 and TRBJ2-6, with D tentatively TRBD1 (6 bases). V lost 3 bases, J lost 2 bases, and 17 bases lay in between. This CDR3 has 18 amino acids. CDR1 and CDR2 from the germline V gene are SGHTA and FQGNSA.

The CDR3 bases are TGTGCCAGCAGCTCTTCTCACACCGGGGAGCTGTTTTTT. It encodes CASSSSHTGELFF. The chain has TRBV11-2 and TRBJ2-2; no definite D call. The ends were cut back, 4 bases at V and 3 bases at J, with 6 bases in the middle. The length of the CDR3 is 13 residues. The germline gives CDR1 SGHAT, CDR2 FQNNGV.

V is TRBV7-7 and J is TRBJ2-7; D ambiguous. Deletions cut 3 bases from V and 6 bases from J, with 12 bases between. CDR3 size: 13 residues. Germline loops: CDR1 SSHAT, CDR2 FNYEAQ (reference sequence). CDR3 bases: TGTGCCAGCAGCTTTTCGGTGGGATCCGAGCAGTACTTC. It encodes CASSFSVGSEQYF.